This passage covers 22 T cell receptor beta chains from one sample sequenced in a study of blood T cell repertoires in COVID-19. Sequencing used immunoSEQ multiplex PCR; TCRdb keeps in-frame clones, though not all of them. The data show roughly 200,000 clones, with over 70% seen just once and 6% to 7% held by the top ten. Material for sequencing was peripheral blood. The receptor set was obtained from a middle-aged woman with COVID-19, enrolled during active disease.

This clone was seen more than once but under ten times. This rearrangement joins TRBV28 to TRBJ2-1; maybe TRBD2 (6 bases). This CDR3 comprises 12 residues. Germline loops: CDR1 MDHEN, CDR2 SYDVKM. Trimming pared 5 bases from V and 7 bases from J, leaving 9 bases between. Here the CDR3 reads CASSTTRNEQFF. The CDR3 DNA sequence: TGTGCCAGCAGTACGACTAGAAATGAGCAGTTCTTC.

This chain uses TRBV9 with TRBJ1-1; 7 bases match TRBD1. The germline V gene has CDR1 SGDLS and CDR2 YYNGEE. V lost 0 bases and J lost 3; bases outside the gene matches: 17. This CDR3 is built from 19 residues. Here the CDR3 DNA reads TGTGCCAGCAGCGTAGCTGGCCTGGGGGTTGGACAGGACGACACTGAAGCTTTCTTT. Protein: CASSVAGLGVGQDDTEAFF. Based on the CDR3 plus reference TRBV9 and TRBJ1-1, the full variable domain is DSGVTQTPKHLITATGQRVTLRCSPRSGDLSVYWYQQSLDQGLQFLIQYYNGEERAKGNILERFSAQQFPDLHSELNLSSLELGDSALYFCASSVAGLGVGQDDTEAFFGQGTRLTVV.

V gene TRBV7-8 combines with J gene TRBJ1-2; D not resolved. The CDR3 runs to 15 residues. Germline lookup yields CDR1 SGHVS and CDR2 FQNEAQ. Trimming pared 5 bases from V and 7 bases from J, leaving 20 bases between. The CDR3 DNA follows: TGTGCCAGCAGCCTCGGGAGCCCTCGGGTTGGTGGCTACACCTTC. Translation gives CASSLGSPRVGGYTF. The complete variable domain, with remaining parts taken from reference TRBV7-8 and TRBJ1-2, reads GAGVSQSPRYKVAKRGQDVALRCDPISGHVSLFWYQQALGQGPEFLTYFQNEAQLDKSGLPSDRFFAERPEGSVSTLKIQRTQQEDSAVYLCASSLGSPRVGGYTFGSGTRLTVV.

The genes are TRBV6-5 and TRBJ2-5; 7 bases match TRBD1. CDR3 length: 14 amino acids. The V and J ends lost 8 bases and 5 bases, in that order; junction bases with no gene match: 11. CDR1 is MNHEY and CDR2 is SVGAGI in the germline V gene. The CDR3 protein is CASSHDRVKETQYF. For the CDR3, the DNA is TGTGCCAGCTCCCATGACAGGGTCAAGGAGACCCAGTACTTC.

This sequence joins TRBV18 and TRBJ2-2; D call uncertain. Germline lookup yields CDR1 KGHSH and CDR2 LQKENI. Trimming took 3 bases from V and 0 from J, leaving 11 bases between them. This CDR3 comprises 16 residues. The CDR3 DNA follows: TGTGCCAGCTCACCTCTCACACAGACGAACACCGGGGAGCTGTTTTTT. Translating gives CASSPLTQTNTGELFF.

The CDR3 protein is CASSQAGGPPGTQYF. The CDR3 nucleotides are TGTGCCAGCAGCCAAGCGGGGGGACCTCCAGGTACGCAGTATTTT. The chain couples TRBV14 to TRBJ2-3; 7 positions match TRBD2. The CDR3 runs 15 residues. V was clipped by 1 base and J by 8 bases; unmatched bases: 9. Per germline, CDR1 SGHDN and CDR2 FVKESK.

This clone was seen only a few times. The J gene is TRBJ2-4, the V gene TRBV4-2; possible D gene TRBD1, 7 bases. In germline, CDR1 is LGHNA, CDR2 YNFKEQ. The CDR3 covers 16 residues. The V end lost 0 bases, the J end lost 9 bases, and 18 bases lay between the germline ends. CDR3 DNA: TGTGCCAGCAGCCAAGAGGGCAGGGGGGCCGAAGGCATTCAGTACTTC. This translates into CASSQEGRGAEGIQYF.

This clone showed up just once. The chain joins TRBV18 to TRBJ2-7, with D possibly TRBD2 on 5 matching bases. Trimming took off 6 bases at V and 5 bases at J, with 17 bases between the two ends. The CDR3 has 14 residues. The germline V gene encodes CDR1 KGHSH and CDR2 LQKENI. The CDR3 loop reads CASSTTPVVNEQYF. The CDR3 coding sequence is TGTGCCAGCTCGACTACCCCCGTTGTGAACGAGCAGTACTTC.

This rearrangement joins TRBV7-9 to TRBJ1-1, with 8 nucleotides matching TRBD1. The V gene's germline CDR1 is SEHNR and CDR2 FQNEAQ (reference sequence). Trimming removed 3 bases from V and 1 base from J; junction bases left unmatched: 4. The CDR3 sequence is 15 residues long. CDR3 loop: CASSFGQGGNTEAFF. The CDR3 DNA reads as TGTGCCAGCAGCTTTGGACAGGGCGGGAACACTGAAGCTTTCTTT.

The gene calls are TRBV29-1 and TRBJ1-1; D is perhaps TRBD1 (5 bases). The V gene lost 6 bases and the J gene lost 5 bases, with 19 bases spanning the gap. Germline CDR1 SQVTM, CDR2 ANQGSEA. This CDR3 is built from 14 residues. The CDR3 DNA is TGCAGCGTCTCCTCTGGGGGGGGATGGACTGAAGCTTTCTTT. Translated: CSVSSGGGWTEAFF. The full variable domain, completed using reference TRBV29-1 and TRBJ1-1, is SAVISQKPSRDICQRGTSLTIQCQVDSQVTMMFWYRQQPGQSLTLIATANQGSEATYESGFVIDKFPISRPNLTFSTLTVSNMSPEDSSIYLCSVSSGGGWTEAFFGQGTRLTVV.

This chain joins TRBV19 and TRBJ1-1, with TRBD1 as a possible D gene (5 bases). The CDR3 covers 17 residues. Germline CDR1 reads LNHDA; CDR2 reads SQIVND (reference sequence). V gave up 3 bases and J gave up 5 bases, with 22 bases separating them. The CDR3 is CASSIPHLTGGGTEAFF. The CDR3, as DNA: TGTGCCAGTAGTATTCCCCATCTTACAGGTGGAGGGACTGAAGCTTTCTTT.

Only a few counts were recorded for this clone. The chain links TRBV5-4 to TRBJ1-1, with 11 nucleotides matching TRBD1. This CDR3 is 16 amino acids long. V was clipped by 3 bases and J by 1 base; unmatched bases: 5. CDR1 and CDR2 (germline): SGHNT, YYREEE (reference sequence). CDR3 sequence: CASSSGTGGRNTEAFF. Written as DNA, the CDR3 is TGTGCCAGCAGCTCGGGGACAGGGGGTAGGAACACTGAAGCTTTCTTT.

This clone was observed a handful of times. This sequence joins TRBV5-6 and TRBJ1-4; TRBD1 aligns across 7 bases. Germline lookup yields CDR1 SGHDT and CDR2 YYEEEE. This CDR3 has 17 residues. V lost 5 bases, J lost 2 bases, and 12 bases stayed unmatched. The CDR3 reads CASRLRRTGTTNEKLFF. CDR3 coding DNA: TGTGCCAGCAGGCTCCGGAGGACAGGAACCACTAATGAAAAACTGTTTTTT.

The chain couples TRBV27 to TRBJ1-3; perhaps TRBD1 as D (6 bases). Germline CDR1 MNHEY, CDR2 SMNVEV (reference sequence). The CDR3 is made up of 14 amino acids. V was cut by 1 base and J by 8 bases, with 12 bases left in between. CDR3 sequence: CASSLWAGAYTIYF. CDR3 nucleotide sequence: TGTGCCAGCAGTTTATGGGCAGGGGCGTACACCATATATTTT.

The chain's CDR3 is CASSQEGAAATEAFF. The CDR3 region has the DNA TGCGCCAGCAGCCAAGAAGGGGCGGCGGCGACTGAAGCTTTCTTT. The chain recombines TRBV4-1 with TRBJ1-1, with a possible D match to TRBD1 (5 bases). The CDR3 is made up of 15 amino acids. The V gene lost 0 bases and the J gene lost 5 bases, with 13 bases spanning the gap. Germline CDR1 is MGHRA and CDR2 is YSYEKL.

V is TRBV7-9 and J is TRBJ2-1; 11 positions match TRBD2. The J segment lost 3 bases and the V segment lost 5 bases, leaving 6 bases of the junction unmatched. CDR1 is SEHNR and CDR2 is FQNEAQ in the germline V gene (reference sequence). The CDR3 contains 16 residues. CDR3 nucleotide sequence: TGTGCCAGCAGCCTACAGGGACTAGCGGTCTACAATGAGCAGTTCTTC. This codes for CASSLQGLAVYNEQFF.

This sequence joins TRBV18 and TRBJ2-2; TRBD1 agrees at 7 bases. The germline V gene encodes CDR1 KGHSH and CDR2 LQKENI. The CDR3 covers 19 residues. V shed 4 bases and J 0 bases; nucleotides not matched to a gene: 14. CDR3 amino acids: CASSRSEGRGRSNTGELFF. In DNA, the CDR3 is TGTGCCAGCTCACGGTCCGAGGGCAGGGGGAGATCGAACACCGGGGAGCTGTTTTTT.

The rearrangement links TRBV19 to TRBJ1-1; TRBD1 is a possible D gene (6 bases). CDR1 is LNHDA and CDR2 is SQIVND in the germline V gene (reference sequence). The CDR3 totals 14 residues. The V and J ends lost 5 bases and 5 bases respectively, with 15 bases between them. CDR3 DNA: TGTGCCAGTAGTTCTACAGGGTTGTGGACTGAAGCTTTCTTT. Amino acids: CASSSTGLWTEAFF.

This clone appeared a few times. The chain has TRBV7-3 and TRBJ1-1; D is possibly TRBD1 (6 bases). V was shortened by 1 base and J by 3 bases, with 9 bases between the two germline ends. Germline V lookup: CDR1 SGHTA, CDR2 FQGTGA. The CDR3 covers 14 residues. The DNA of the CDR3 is TGTGCCAGCAGCTTAAGAGCAGGGGACACTGAAGCTTTCTTT. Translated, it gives CASSLRAGDTEAFF. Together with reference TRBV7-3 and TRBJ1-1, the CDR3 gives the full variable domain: GAGVSQTPSNKVTEKGKYVELRCDPISGHTALYWYRQSLGQGPEFLIYFQGTGAADDSGLPNDRFFAVRPEGSVSTLKIQRTERGDSAVYLCASSLRAGDTEAFFGQGTRLTVV.

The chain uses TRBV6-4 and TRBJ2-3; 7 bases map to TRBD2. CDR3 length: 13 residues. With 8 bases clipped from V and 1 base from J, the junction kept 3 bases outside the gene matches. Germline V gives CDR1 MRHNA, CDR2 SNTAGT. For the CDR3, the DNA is TGTGCCAGCGCTACTAGCGGCACAGATACGCAGTATTTT. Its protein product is CASATSGTDTQYF.

This CDR3 reads CASSDLGGSSYNEQFF. DNA for the CDR3: TGTGCCAGCAGCGATTTGGGGGGGAGCTCCTACAATGAGCAGTTCTTC. The J gene is TRBJ2-1, the V gene TRBV5-4; 7 positions agree with TRBD2. Trimming cost V 4 bases and J 0 bases; bases outside gene matches: 7. Germline V gene lookup returns CDR1 SGHNT and CDR2 YYREEE (reference sequence). This CDR3 has 16 residues.

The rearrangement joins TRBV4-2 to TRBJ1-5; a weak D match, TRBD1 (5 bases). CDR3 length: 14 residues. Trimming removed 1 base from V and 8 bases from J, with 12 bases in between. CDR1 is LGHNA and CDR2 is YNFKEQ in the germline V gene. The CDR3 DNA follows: TGTGCCAGCAGCCAAGTGGGGCAGCTTAAGCCCCAGCATTTT. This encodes CASSQVGQLKPQHF.